This passage covers 26 T cell receptor beta chains from one sample sequenced in a study of blood T cells in healthy people across ages. PCR was performed a second time for roughly 7 to 11 cycles using a sample-barcoded 5' primer and a J-beta primer mix. MiXCR was run by TCRdb on the 5' RACE reads, yielding one entry per CDR3 protein. The table records hundreds of thousands of distinct CDR3 sequences, 25% to 30% of them present only once. Specimen: blood. These receptors came from a woman of 80 years or more in good health.

This clonotype was seen at least ten times. The junction and the germline gene differ at one end; a read error may be behind it. The chain carries TRBV4-3 and TRBJ2-1; perhaps TRBD2 as D (7 bases). The CDR3 loop spans 16 amino acids. Germline-derived CDR1 and CDR2 are LGHNA and YSLEER. The CDR3 DNA follows: TGCGCCAGCAGCGAAGACACGGGGGGCCCCCTCTGGGGGCAGTTCTTC. As protein: CASSEDTGGPLWGQFF.

This clonotype was picked up a small number of times. This chain joins TRBV19 and TRBJ1-5; D remains ambiguous. Germline loops: CDR1 LNHDA, CDR2 SQIVND (reference sequence). The CDR3 is 13 amino acids. Trimming removed 7 bases at V and 3 bases at J, with 10 bases between. CDR3 amino acids: CASNDIYNQPQHF. The CDR3 DNA is TGTGCCAGTAACGATATTTACAATCAGCCCCAGCATTTT.

A word on this clonotype: The junction shows a germline mismatch at one end, possibly a read error. The rearrangement joins TRBV19 to TRBJ2-1; 10 positions match TRBD1. The V gene's germline CDR1 is LNHDA and CDR2 SQIVND (reference sequence). The CDR3 length is 16 residues. CDR3 in DNA: TGTACCAGTAGTGACCGGACAGGGGGCTCCTACAATGAGCAGTTCTTC. Residues: CTSSDRTGGSYNEQFF.

For the CDR3, the DNA is TGTGCCACCAGTAACAACCTATCCTACGGGCAGTACTTC. Amino acid sequence: CATSNNLSYGQYF. This rearrangement joins TRBV24-1 to TRBJ2-4, with unresolved D. Germline lookup yields CDR1 KGHDR and CDR2 SFDVKD. The CDR3 sequence is 13 residues long. V dropped 6 bases and J dropped 13 bases, with 18 bases sitting between them.

The V call is TRBV29-1, the J call TRBJ1-2; a weak D match, TRBD1 (5 bases). CDR1 and CDR2 (germline): SQVTM, ANQGSEA. The CDR3 length is 13 residues. V was pared by 4 bases and J by 8 bases, with 17 bases between. For the CDR3, the DNA is TGCAGCGTTGTGGAGCAGGGCCAGGGAGGCTACACCTTC. Protein sequence: CSVVEQGQGGYTF.

This clonotype occurred many times. The chain recombines TRBV28 with TRBJ1-5; TRBD1 agrees at 7 bases. Germline values: CDR1 MDHEN, CDR2 SYDVKM. The CDR3 loop spans 11 amino acids. The V gene end was trimmed by 6 bases and the J gene end by 9 bases; junction bases not matched to a gene: 2. CDR3 nucleotide sequence: TGTGCCAGCAGGGACAGGCCGCCCCAGCATTTT. This sequence encodes CASRDRPPQHF.

This clonotype has at least ten counts. The chain uses TRBV7-9 and TRBJ2-7, with 7 bases that match TRBD2. The CDR3 length is 13 residues. Germline V gene lookup returns CDR1 SEHNR and CDR2 FQNEAQ (reference sequence). The V and J ends lost 4 bases and 2 bases, in that order; junction bases with no gene match: 2. CDR3 loop: CASSSGTTYEQYF. The CDR3 DNA follows: TGTGCCAGCAGCTCCGGGACTACCTACGAGCAGTACTTC.

This clonotype was found many times. The chain carries TRBV3-1 and TRBJ2-7, with D perhaps matching TRBD1 or TRBD2 (5 bases each). Germline CDR1 reads LGHDT; CDR2 reads YNNKEL (reference sequence). V lost 1 base to trimming and J lost 4 bases, with 14 bases between them. The CDR3 sequence is 15 residues long. The DNA for the CDR3 is TGTGCCAGCAGCCAAGTCACGGGTTGGGGGTACGAGCAGTACTTC. Its protein is CASSQVTGWGYEQYF.

This clonotype was detected ten times or more. The V call is TRBV3-1, the J call TRBJ2-1, with D perhaps assigned TRBD1 or TRBD2 (5 bases each). The CDR3 totals 14 residues. Trimming cost V 3 bases and J 2 bases, with 8 bases left between them. Germline V gives CDR1 LGHDT, CDR2 YNNKEL (reference sequence). This chain's CDR3 is CASSHGTPYNEQFF. The DNA of the CDR3 is TGTGCCAGCAGCCACGGGACCCCCTACAATGAGCAGTTCTTC.

This clonotype was seen a few times. J is TRBJ1-5 and V is TRBV28, with TRBD1 matching over 8 bases. The V segment lost 5 bases and the J segment 4 bases; nucleotides outside the gene matches: 10. This CDR3 is 16 amino acids long. Germline values: CDR1 MDHEN, CDR2 SYDVKM. CDR3 DNA sequence: TGTGCCAGCAGTGACAGGGGAGATTTAAGGAATCAGCCCCAGCATTTT. Its protein product is CASSDRGDLRNQPQHF.

The rearrangement uses TRBV3-1 and TRBJ1-1; D might be TRBD1 (5 bases). CDR1 is LGHDT, CDR2 YNNKEL, per germline (reference sequence). CDR3 length equals 20 residues. With 3 bases removed from V and 5 bases from J, the gap between germline ends came to 31 bases. CDR3 nucleotides: TGTGCCAGCAGCCAGGCCGAGGGGCGGGGAGGATCACAGACTTGGACTGAAGCTTTCTTT. Amino acid sequence: CASSQAEGRGGSQTWTEAFF.

This clonotype was seen ten or more times. The chain couples TRBV18 to TRBJ2-1; 10 positions agree with TRBD2. With V trimmed by 5 bases and J by 5 bases, 3 bases remained unmatched. CDR1 is KGHSH and CDR2 is LQKENI in the germline V gene. The CDR3 is 14 residues long. CDR3 loop: CASSASGGHNEQFF. The CDR3 nucleotides are TGTGCCAGCTCAGCTAGCGGGGGTCACAATGAGCAGTTCTTC.

CDR3 protein: CASSRTGASSYNEQFF. CDR3 coding DNA: TGTGCCAGCAGTCGGACAGGGGCTAGCTCCTACAATGAGCAGTTCTTC. J is TRBJ2-1 and V is TRBV6-1, with 9 bases that match TRBD1. CDR1 and CDR2 (germline): MNHNS, SASEGT. CDR3 length: 16 amino acids. Losses at the gene ends were 5 bases for V and 0 bases for J; bases not matched to a gene: 5.

Comments on this clonotype: This could be a read error, since a much larger clone is one nucleotide away. The chain employs TRBV4-3 and TRBJ1-2; 8 nucleotides match TRBD1. CDR3 size: 13 residues. CDR1 is LGHNA and CDR2 is YSLEER in the germline V gene. This CDR3 reads CANSQDRAGDYTF. CDR3 coding DNA: TGCGCCAACAGCCAGGACAGGGCCGGGGACTACACCTTC.

On this clonotype itself: With a much larger clone just one base away, this may be a read error. This chain joins TRBV5-1 and TRBJ2-7; 9 nucleotides agree with TRBD1. This CDR3 spans 15 amino acids. Germline assignment: CDR1 SGHRS and CDR2 YFSETQ. The DNA for the CDR3 is TGCGCCAGCAACTTGGAAACCACAGGGGGCGGGGAGCAGTACTTC. Translated: CASNLETTGGGEQYF.

In this sample, this clonotype turned up many times. The chain joins TRBV12-3 or TRBV12-4 to TRBJ1-4, with TRBD1 matching over 11 bases. This CDR3 is built from 18 residues. V dropped 5 bases and J dropped 1; count of bases not matched to a gene: 9. The CDR3 spells CASSPHRTGGVTNEKLFF. The CDR3 DNA reads as TGTGCCAGCAGTCCACATAGGACAGGGGGCGTAACTAATGAAAAACTGTTTTTT.

This chain links TRBV11-2 with TRBJ2-5; possibly TRBD2 for D (5 bases). This CDR3 region has 12 residues. CDR1 and CDR2 (germline): SGHAT, FQNNGV. Trimming pared 4 bases from V and 11 bases from J, leaving 14 bases between. This CDR3 reads CASSSTGCEQYF. The CDR3 bases are TGTGCCAGCAGCTCGACGGGATGTGAGCAGTACTTC.

Comments on this clonotype: A read error may account for a junction end that differs from germline. V usage is TRBV29-1 and J usage is TRBJ2-2; 8 bases line up with TRBD1. Germline CDR1 is SQVTM and CDR2 is ANQGSEA. The CDR3 length is 14 residues. The CDR3 reads CSALGGQGAGERFF. The DNA for the CDR3 is TGCAGCGCCCTGGGTGGACAGGGCGCCGGGGAGCGGTTTTTT.

In its sample, this clonotype was seen many times. The J gene is TRBJ2-1, the V gene TRBV11-2, with D hard to call. In germline, CDR1 is SGHAT, CDR2 FQNNGV. V was clipped by 0 bases and J by 7 bases, with 10 bases between them. CDR3 length equals 14 residues. CDR3: CASSLDQLSNEQFF. The CDR3 DNA reads TGTGCCAGCAGCTTAGATCAACTTTCAAATGAGCAGTTCTTC.

This clonotype has just one count. The rearrangement joins TRBV5-1 to TRBJ2-3, with TRBD2 identical over 9 bases. The germline gives CDR1 SGHRS, CDR2 YFSETQ. CDR3 length equals 15 residues. J lost 6 bases, V lost 7 bases, and 12 bases had no gene match. As DNA, the CDR3 is TGCGCCAGCGGACTGATAAGCGGGGGGCAGGATACGCAGTATTTT. Protein sequence: CASGLISGGQDTQYF.

The rearrangement uses TRBV20-1 and TRBJ2-5; D might be TRBD2 (6 bases). There are 12 residues in the CDR3. Germline loops: CDR1 DFQATT, CDR2 SNEGSKA (reference sequence). V shed 3 bases and J shed 5 bases, with 10 bases lying between them. The CDR3 here is CSASAAGETQYF. The CDR3 DNA reads as TGCAGTGCTAGCGCGGCGGGGGAGACCCAGTACTTC.

This clonotype occurred many times. J is TRBJ2-7 and V is TRBV20-1; D possibly corresponds to TRBD1 (6 bases). This CDR3 is 15 amino acids long. Trimming left V 1 base short and J 3 bases short, with 16 bases between. CDR1 is DFQATT, CDR2 SNEGSKA, per germline (reference sequence). The CDR3 DNA reads TGCAGTGCTAGAGGGGTGGGGGCATCTCTCTACGAGCAGTACTTC. It encodes CSARGVGASLYEQYF.

The chain recombines TRBV7-2 with TRBJ2-1; TRBD2 is a possible D gene (7 bases). CDR3 length: 15 residues. Deletions cut 3 bases from V and 6 bases from J, with 15 bases between. From germline, CDR1 is SGHTA and CDR2 FQGNSA. CDR3 residues: CASSLGGGSANEQFF. The CDR3 nucleotides are TGTGCCAGCAGCTTGGGGGGGGGCTCTGCCAATGAGCAGTTCTTC.

In the case of this clonotype: This may stem from a read error, because a much larger clone lies one nucleotide away. V is TRBV2 and J is TRBJ2-1; D not resolved. The CDR3 contains 14 residues. Germline lookup yields CDR1 SNHLY and CDR2 FYNNEI. V was trimmed by 6 bases and J by 13 bases, leaving 22 bases between them. CDR3 in DNA: TGTGCCAGCAGCCCCCATGCACTCCAAGAGACCCAGTTCTTC. Its translation: CASSPHALQETQFF. The full variable domain, its missing parts supplied by reference TRBV2 and TRBJ2-1, is EPEVTQTPSHQVTQMGQEVILRCVPISNHLYFYWYRQILGQKVEFLVSFYNNEISEKSEIFDDQFSVERPDGSNFTLKIRSTKLEDSAMYFCASSPHALQETQFFGPGTRLTVL.

This clonotype has ten or more counts. The V and J genes are TRBV28 and TRBJ2-7; 7 bases agree with TRBD2. The CDR3 is 14 amino acids. The germline gives CDR1 MDHEN, CDR2 SYDVKM. V lost 4 bases to trimming and J lost 6 bases; unmatched junction nucleotides: 9. In nucleotides, the CDR3 is TGTGCCAGCAGTTCCGGACCGACTAGCAGCGAGCAGTACTTC. This gives the protein CASSSGPTSSEQYF.

Points on this clonotype: This may stem from a read error, because a much larger clone lies one nucleotide away. The rearrangement links TRBV2 to TRBJ2-5; 7 bases fit TRBD1. The end of the DNA aligns better with TRBJ2-1, so the J call may be wrong. This CDR3 contains 15 residues. The V gene's germline CDR1 is SNHLY and CDR2 FYNNEI. The CDR3 loop is CASSRQGLQQETQFF. The CDR3 coding sequence is TGTGCCAGCAGTAGACAGGGTCTGCAACAGGAGACCCAGTTCTTC.